The 27 T cell receptor beta chains below come from one sample, sequenced in a study of beta chain features in type 1 diabetes. Overall study results and limits: Type 1 diabetes patients had TCRB CDR3s that were shorter (moderately but significantly so) in all four CD4+ subsets.

These receptors' targets are unknown. Sequenced material consisted of expressed TCRB transcripts (all of the isolated RNA was reverse transcribed). This table comes from immunoSEQ multiplex PCR, and its TCRdb copy is limited to in-frame clones, with some not included. The data contain a few hundred thousand clones, 8.5% to 10% of them singletons. Sequencing was done on a sample of central memory CD4+ T cells from blood. Receptors originate from a man between 25 and 39 years old with type 1 diabetes.

The chain employs TRBV25-1 and TRBJ1-1, with TRBD1 matching 10 bases. Trimming removed 5 bases from V and 6 bases from J; junction bases left unmatched: 9. Germline CDR1 MGHDK, CDR2 SYGVNS. This CDR3 comprises 15 residues. DNA of the CDR3: TGTGCCAGCAGTTCGACAGGGGGCTCGGGGGCTGAAGCTTTCTTT. It yields the protein CASSSTGGSGAEAFF.

V gene TRBV5-4 combines with J gene TRBJ2-7; 11 bases map to TRBD1. CDR3 length: 15 residues. With 4 bases clipped from V and 2 bases from J, the junction kept 5 bases outside the gene matches. Germline V gives CDR1 SGHNT, CDR2 YYREEE (reference sequence). CDR3 sequence: CASSPEGQGAYEQYF. CDR3 sequence (DNA): TGTGCCAGCAGCCCGGAGGGACAGGGGGCCTACGAGCAGTACTTC.

As for this clone: A much larger clone sits a single nucleotide away, making a read error possible. The chain recombines TRBV11-3 with TRBJ2-1; D is undetermined. The CDR3 has 11 amino acids. Trimming removed 5 bases at V and 3 bases at J, with 2 bases between. Germline V CDR1 and CDR2: SGHNT, YENEEA. The CDR3 DNA sequence: TGTGCCAGCAGCGACTACAATGAGCAGTTCTTC. Translated: CASSDYNEQFF.

This CDR3 reads CASRPDGAGRAGQFF. The CDR3 coding sequence is TGTGCCAGTAGACCGGACGGAGCCGGCCGGGCGGGGCAGTTCTTC. The gene calls are TRBV19 and TRBJ2-1, with D maybe TRBD2 (5 bases). The CDR3 is made up of 15 amino acids. Germline V gene lookup returns CDR1 LNHDA and CDR2 SQIVND (reference sequence). Deletions cut 6 bases from V and 12 bases from J, with 24 bases between.

This chain joins TRBV5-6 and TRBJ2-5, with D hard to call. CDR3 length: 13 amino acids. Trimming removed 0 bases at V and 5 bases at J, with 8 bases between. Germline V lookup: CDR1 SGHDT, CDR2 YYEEEE. CDR3 nucleotide sequence: TGTGCCAGCAGCTTGGGGCCGCAGGAGACCCAGTACTTC. It is translated as CASSLGPQETQYF.

The sample holds many counts of this clone. V and J are TRBV19 and TRBJ2-1; D might be TRBD1 or TRBD2, each matching 5 bases. Germline V lookup: CDR1 LNHDA, CDR2 SQIVND (reference sequence). This CDR3 comprises 15 residues. V was pared by 3 bases and J by 4 bases, with 13 bases between. DNA of the CDR3: TGTGCCAGTAGTATTACCGGGACGGTATACAATGAGCAGTTCTTC. This gives the protein CASSITGTVYNEQFF.

This sequence joins TRBV23-1 and TRBJ2-1, with D unresolved. TRBV23-1 is an open reading frame whose function is uncertain. V lost 0 bases and J lost 6, with 12 bases in between. CDR3 length: 15 residues. The DNA of the CDR3 is TGCGCCAGCAGTCAATCTGCCCTAGGACCCAATGAGCAGTTCTTC. Its protein product is CASSQSALGPNEQFF.

The chain recombines TRBV10-3 with TRBJ2-5, with D uncertain. The CDR3 length is 13 residues. The V gene lost 9 bases and the J gene lost 2 bases, with 13 bases spanning the gap. Germline V CDR1 and CDR2: ENHRY, SYGVKD. Written as DNA, the CDR3 is TGTGCCATTGGACGCGAAAAGCAAGAGACCCAGTACTTC. It yields the protein CAIGREKQETQYF.

This clone was recorded only once. The CDR3 loop reads CASSLAGAGGEKLFF. DNA for the CDR3: TGTGCCAGCAGCTTAGCAGGTGCCGGGGGTGAAAAACTGTTTTTT. The chain is built from TRBV7-9 and TRBJ1-4; weak D call: TRBD1 (5 bases). V was cut by 0 bases and J by 7 bases, with 12 bases left in between. Germline CDR1 is SEHNR and CDR2 is FQNEAQ (reference sequence). This CDR3 comprises 15 residues.

V usage is TRBV5-4 and J usage is TRBJ2-4; 9 bases match TRBD1. The J call is doubtful: the DNA matches TRBJ2-5 better. Germline CDR1 and CDR2: SGHNT and YYREEE (reference sequence). This CDR3 is 13 amino acids long. Here the CDR3 DNA reads TGTGCCAGCAGCGCCGGGACAGGGAGGACCCAGTACTTC. This encodes CASSAGTGRTQYF.

This clone was observed a handful of times. V gene TRBV6-5 combines with J gene TRBJ2-1; possibly TRBD1 or TRBD2 for D (5 bases each). CDR1 MNHEY and CDR2 SVGAGI come from the germline V gene. This CDR3 has 15 residues. Trimming shortened V by 6 bases and J by 2 bases, and 14 bases separated the two germline ends. The CDR3 loop reads CASSSYGATYNEQFF. In nucleotides, the CDR3 is TGTGCCAGCAGCTCTTACGGGGCTACCTACAATGAGCAGTTCTTC.

In its sample, this clone was seen a few times. The chain has TRBV4-1 and TRBJ1-1; D unclear. V was clipped by 3 bases and J by 3 bases, with 14 bases between them. The CDR3 extends over 15 amino acids. Germline CDR1 MGHRA, CDR2 YSYEKL. The CDR3 reads CASSQFPTVDTEAFF. CDR3 coding DNA: TGCGCCAGCAGCCAGTTTCCCACAGTGGACACTGAAGCTTTCTTT.

This clone was counted at least ten times. This chain joins TRBV10-3 and TRBJ2-1; a possible D gene is TRBD2 (6 bases). V shed 6 bases and J shed 8 bases, with 17 bases lying between them. The CDR3 runs to 14 residues. In germline, CDR1 is ENHRY, CDR2 SYGVKD. The CDR3 bases are TGTGCCATCAGAGGAGGGTCGGGGAGTGATGAGCAGTTCTTC. Translated: CAIRGGSGSDEQFF.

This clone has a handful of counts. The rearrangement uses TRBV18 and TRBJ2-7; D unresolved. V dropped 4 bases and J dropped 2 bases, with 12 bases sitting between them. The CDR3 spans 14 residues. Looked up from germline, CDR1 is KGHSH and CDR2 is LQKENI. The CDR3 sequence: CASSRADGPYEQYF. The CDR3 DNA reads as TGTGCCAGCTCACGCGCGGACGGCCCCTACGAGCAGTACTTC.

This clone has a count of ten or more. J is TRBJ2-5 and V is TRBV7-2; D assignment may be TRBD1 or TRBD2 (5 bases each). The CDR3 covers 14 residues. Trimming stripped 5 bases from V and 5 bases from J, with 15 bases between. Per germline, CDR1 SGHTA and CDR2 FQGNSA. This chain's CDR3 is CASSPGAGSETQYF. In nucleotides, the CDR3 is TGTGCCAGCAGCCCCGGGGCAGGGTCCGAGACCCAGTACTTC.

This clone showed up many times. The V and J genes are TRBV28 and TRBJ2-7; a possible D gene is TRBD2 (6 bases). Trimming shortened V by 6 bases and J by 6 bases, and 18 bases separated the two germline ends. The CDR3 has 14 amino acids. Germline CDR1 and CDR2: MDHEN and SYDVKM. This CDR3 is CASRPGVVEREQYF. In DNA, the CDR3 is TGTGCCAGCAGACCGGGGGTGGTAGAACGCGAGCAGTACTTC.

By share, this clone counts as medium-sized. The CDR3 nucleotides read TGTGCCAGCAGTGCCGTTTGGGACTACGAGCAGTACTTC. Translation: CASSAVWDYEQYF. The V and J genes are TRBV2 and TRBJ2-7; D is uncertain. Germline values: CDR1 SNHLY, CDR2 FYNNEI. The length of the CDR3 is 13 residues. Trimming took off 4 bases at V and 3 bases at J, with 10 bases between the two ends.

This clone was seen only a few times. This chain connects TRBV18 to TRBJ1-2; 12 positions agree with TRBD1. The CDR3 totals 17 residues. With V trimmed by 6 bases and J by 3 bases, 11 bases remained unmatched. Germline V gene lookup returns CDR1 KGHSH and CDR2 LQKENI. The CDR3 DNA is TGTGCCAGCTCGCCGACCGGGACAGGGGGCCAGGACTATGGCTACACCTTC. This gives the protein CASSPTGTGGQDYGYTF.

J is TRBJ2-3 and V is TRBV5-4, with unresolved D. The CDR3 extends over 13 amino acids. V was pared by 0 bases and J by 6 bases, with 8 bases between. Germline V CDR1 and CDR2: SGHNT, YYREEE (reference sequence). In DNA form, the CDR3 reads TGTGCCAGCAGCTTGGCTTCGCAGGATACGCAGTATTTT. Amino acid sequence: CASSLASQDTQYF. The full variable domain, in which reference TRBV5-4 and TRBJ2-3 provide the parts outside the CDR3, is ETGVTQSPTHLIKTRGQQVTLRCSSQSGHNTVSWYQQALGQGPQFIFQYYREEENGRGNFPPRFSGLQFPNYSSELNVNALELDDSALYLCASSLASQDTQYFGPGTRLTVL.

This clone was seen only a few times. The V call is TRBV6-5, the J call TRBJ1-1; D is unresolved. Germline CDR1 and CDR2: MNHEY and SVGAGI. This CDR3 has 13 residues. The ends were cut back, 1 base at V and 0 bases at J, with 3 bases in the middle. The CDR3 spells CASSYLLNTEAFF. The CDR3 DNA follows: TGTGCCAGCAGTTACTTACTGAACACTGAAGCTTTCTTT.

This clone turned up a few times. Different DNA sequences within this sample yield the same CDR3. This chain links TRBV9 with TRBJ2-7, with D maybe TRBD1 (5 bases). The V gene lost 3 bases and the J gene lost 3 bases, with 7 bases spanning the gap. The CDR3 covers 12 residues. Germline assignment: CDR1 SGDLS and CDR2 YYNGEE. The CDR3 nucleotides read TGTGCCAGCAGCGCCACAGGCTACGAGCAGTACTTC. This sequence encodes CASSATGYEQYF.

This clone has just a few counts. The J gene is TRBJ1-1, the V gene TRBV5-1; D perhaps matches TRBD1 (6 bases). CDR1 and CDR2 from the germline V gene are SGHRS and YFSETQ. This CDR3 is 15 amino acids long. V was pared by 4 bases and J by 0 bases, with 13 bases between. The CDR3 sequence: CASSGGQSMNTEAFF. The CDR3 DNA is TGCGCCAGCAGCGGGGGGCAATCCATGAACACTGAAGCTTTCTTT.

This chain links TRBV23-1 with TRBJ2-5; D is unresolved. TRBJ2-7 explains the end of the DNA better; the J call may be wrong. TRBV23-1 is reported as an ORF; its role is uncertain. The CDR3 has 13 amino acids. The CDR3 coding sequence is TGCGCCAACCCCTCGCCCACAACCTACGAGCAGTACTTC. Its protein is CANPSPTTYEQYF.

In this sample, this clone turned up once. The gene calls are TRBV27 and TRBJ1-2; TRBD1 might be the D (6 bases). The CDR3 runs to 14 residues. V gave up 5 bases and J gave up 2 bases, with 12 bases separating them. From germline, CDR1 is MNHEY and CDR2 SMNVEV (reference sequence). The CDR3 DNA follows: TGTGCCAGCAGTACGGGACAAACCAACTATGGCTACACCTTC. Its translation: CASSTGQTNYGYTF.

This clone was counted a few times. The rearrangement links TRBV7-8 to TRBJ1-1; TRBD1 might be the D (5 bases). CDR1 and CDR2 (germline): SGHVS, FQNEAQ. There are 13 residues in the CDR3. V lost 3 bases, J lost 8 bases, and 13 bases lay in between. In nucleotides, the CDR3 is TGTGCCAGCAGCTTTCGGCAGGGCCTCGAAGCTTTCTTT. This gives the protein CASSFRQGLEAFF.

The chain combines TRBV5-1 with TRBJ2-5; D unresolved. The length of the CDR3 is 14 residues. The germline V gene encodes CDR1 SGHRS and CDR2 YFSETQ. Trimming took off 5 bases at V and 4 bases at J, with 15 bases between the two ends. CDR3 sequence: CASRLVAGRETQYF. The CDR3 nucleotides read TGCGCCAGCAGGCTGGTGGCAGGACGAGAGACCCAGTACTTC.

This rearrangement joins TRBV10-3 to TRBJ2-1, with D possibly being TRBD1 (6 bases). The V end was cut by 2 bases, the J end by 14 bases, with 13 bases between. The CDR3 runs to 12 residues. From germline, CDR1 is ENHRY and CDR2 SYGVKD. Written as DNA, the CDR3 is TGTGCCATCAGTGAGGCTGGCAGGGGAGAGTTCTTC. Translating gives CAISEAGRGEFF.